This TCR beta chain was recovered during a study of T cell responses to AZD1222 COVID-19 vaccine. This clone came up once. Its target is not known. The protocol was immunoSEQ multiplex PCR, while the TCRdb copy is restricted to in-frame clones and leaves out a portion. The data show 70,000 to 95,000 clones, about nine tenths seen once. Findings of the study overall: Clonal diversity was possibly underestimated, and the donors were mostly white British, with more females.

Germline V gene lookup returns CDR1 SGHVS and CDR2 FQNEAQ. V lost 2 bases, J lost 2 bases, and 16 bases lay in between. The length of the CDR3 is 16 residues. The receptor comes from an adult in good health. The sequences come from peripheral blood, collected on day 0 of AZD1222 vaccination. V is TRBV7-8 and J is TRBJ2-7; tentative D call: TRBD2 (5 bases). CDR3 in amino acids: CASSLNTGSPAYEQYF. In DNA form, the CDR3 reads TGTGCCAGCAGCTTAAACACGGGGAGCCCCGCCTACGAGCAGTACTTC. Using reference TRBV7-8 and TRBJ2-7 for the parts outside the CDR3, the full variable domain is GAGVSQSPRYKVAKRGQDVALRCDPISGHVSLFWYQQALGQGPEFLTYFQNEAQLDKSGLPSDRFFAERPEGSVSTLKIQRTQQEDSAVYLCASSLNTGSPAYEQYFGPGTRLTVT.